This passage covers 25 T cell receptor beta chains from one sample sequenced in a study of cytomegalovirus exposure and HLA in healthy donors. Vbeta (60) and Jbeta (13) primers were used in the PCR. TCRdb's table, derived via immunoSEQ multiplex PCR, lists solely in-frame clones and lacks some. Of 150,000 or so clones listed, more than 7.5% are singletons. Sequenced material: PBMCs. The receptors were gathered from a man in his forties or fifties in good health and CMV-seronegative.

This clone was detected a few times. The chain uses TRBV9 and TRBJ2-5; 7 nucleotides line up with TRBD2. V dropped 1 base and J dropped 6; count of bases not matched to a gene: 9. This CDR3 contains 15 residues. CDR1 SGDLS and CDR2 YYNGEE come from the germline V gene. CDR3 nucleotides: TGTGCCAGCAGCGTAAAGAGACTAGCTGTAAAGACCCAGTACTTC. Translated, it gives CASSVKRLAVKTQYF.

This clone was seen a few times. This rearrangement joins TRBV7-2 to TRBJ1-1; D is perhaps TRBD1 (6 bases). This CDR3 region has 12 residues. CDR1 is SGHTA, CDR2 FQGNSA, per germline. V was trimmed by 8 bases and J by 11 bases, leaving 18 bases between them. In DNA, the CDR3 is TGTGCCAGCCGAAACAGACAGGTAACGGCTTTCTTT. It specifies CASRNRQVTAFF.

This sequence joins TRBV18 and TRBJ1-4; 9 bases align to TRBD1. CDR3 length: 16 amino acids. After removal of 2 bases from V and 7 bases from J, the junction contained 8 bases not matched to a gene. The germline CDR1 and CDR2 sequences are KGHSH and LQKENI. The DNA of the CDR3 is TGTGCCAGCTCACCATATGGGACAGGGAAGATTGAAAAACTGTTTTTT. This encodes CASSPYGTGKIEKLFF.

The rearrangement uses TRBV11-2 and TRBJ2-1; 9 bases align to TRBD2. The CDR3 runs 17 residues. V shed 3 bases, J shed 0 bases, and the junction held 6 bases outside the gene matches. Germline lookup yields CDR1 SGHAT and CDR2 FQNNGV. CDR3 sequence reads: CASSLGGGVSSYNEQFF. The CDR3 DNA sequence: TGTGCCAGCAGCTTGGGCGGGGGGGTGAGCTCCTACAATGAGCAGTTCTTC.

The rearrangement links TRBV19 to TRBJ1-5, with TRBD1 matching over 7 bases. Trimming took 7 bases from V and 3 from J; bases not matched to a gene: 18. The CDR3 length is 18 residues. Germline V CDR1 and CDR2: LNHDA, SQIVND (reference sequence). This CDR3 reads CASTRTEGALGLNQPQHF. Written as DNA, the CDR3 is TGTGCCAGTACGAGGACAGAGGGGGCCTTGGGCCTCAATCAGCCCCAGCATTTT.

The rearrangement uses TRBV5-1 and TRBJ1-4, with no clear D. Germline V CDR1 and CDR2: SGHRS, YFSETQ. V lost 2 bases and J 4 bases, leaving 9 bases between the germline ends. This CDR3 is 14 amino acids long. CDR3 nucleotides: TGCGCCAGCAGCTTTGGCAGTCGTAATGAAAAACTGTTTTTT. The encoded protein is CASSFGSRNEKLFF. Drawing the rest from reference TRBV5-1 and TRBJ1-4, the complete variable domain is KAGVTQTPRYLIKTRGQQVTLSCSPISGHRSVSWYQQTPGQGLQFLFEYFSETQRNKGNFPGRFSGRQFSNSRSEMNVSTLELGDSALYLCASSFGSRNEKLFFGSGTQLSVL.

V and J are TRBV19 and TRBJ1-1, with D uncertain. The CDR3 contains 15 residues. Germline V gene lookup returns CDR1 LNHDA and CDR2 SQIVND (reference sequence). Trimming removed 2 bases at V and 4 bases at J, with 14 bases between. The CDR3 reads CASSIPVGVATEAFF. CDR3 sequence (DNA): TGTGCCAGTAGTATACCCGTCGGGGTGGCCACTGAAGCTTTCTTT.

The V gene is TRBV30, the J gene TRBJ2-6; 7 bases map to TRBD2. There are 17 residues in the CDR3. The germline V gene has CDR1 GTSNPN and CDR2 SVGIG (reference sequence). V was clipped by 8 bases and J by 0 bases; unmatched bases: 13. CDR3 sequence: CARGWGGPSSGANVLTF. As DNA, the CDR3 is TGTGCCCGGGGTTGGGGGGGACCAAGCTCTGGGGCCAACGTCCTGACTTTC.

This clone has a handful of counts. The gene calls are TRBV4-1 and TRBJ1-1; 9 bases are a match to TRBD1. The V gene's germline CDR1 is MGHRA and CDR2 YSYEKL. V was pared by 1 base and J by 4 bases, with 7 bases of the junction left unmatched. The CDR3 loop spans 16 amino acids. CDR3 loop: CASSQGDGDRVTEAFF. CDR3 DNA: TGCGCCAGCAGCCAAGGCGATGGGGACAGGGTCACTGAAGCTTTCTTT.

This clone was observed a handful of times. The chain carries TRBV11-3 and TRBJ2-1, with TRBD1 matching 7 bases. The trim removed 1 base at V and 4 bases at J, leaving 4 bases unmatched. CDR1 and CDR2 (germline): SGHNT, YENEEA. The CDR3 spans 15 residues. CDR3 in DNA: TGTGCCAGCAGCTTAGCCGGGACAGTGTACAATGAGCAGTTCTTC. Protein sequence: CASSLAGTVYNEQFF.

This chain joins TRBV30 and TRBJ2-2, with D perhaps matching TRBD1 (5 bases). The CDR3 contains 13 residues. The V end lost 3 bases, the J end lost 7 bases, and 12 bases lay between the germline ends. Germline values: CDR1 GTSNPN, CDR2 SVGIG (reference sequence). The CDR3 DNA reads as TGTGCCTGGAGCCGCAGGGTTGACGGGGAGCTGTTTTTT. Translation gives CAWSRRVDGELFF. The full variable domain, with the rest looked up from reference TRBV30 and TRBJ2-2, is SQTIHQWPATLVQPVGSPLSLECTVEGTSNPNLYWYRQAAGRGLQLLFYSVGIGQISSEVPQNLSASRPQDRQFILSSKKLLLSDSGFYLCAWSRRVDGELFFGEGSRLTVL.

This clone was counted a few times. The chain employs TRBV6-1 and TRBJ2-7; 7 positions agree with TRBD2. CDR3 length equals 16 residues. The trim removed 2 bases at V and 3 bases at J, leaving 10 bases unmatched. Germline CDR1 is MNHNS and CDR2 is SASEGT. CDR3 nucleotides: TGTGCCAGCAGTGAAAGGTTCGGGGGGTTCCTCTACGAGCAGTACTTC. This translates into CASSERFGGFLYEQYF.

This clone was detected a few times. The rearrangement uses TRBV7-9 and TRBJ1-1, with TRBD1 matching 7 bases. Germline-derived CDR1 and CDR2 are SEHNR and FQNEAQ (reference sequence). The V and J ends lost 3 bases and 7 bases, in that order; junction bases with no gene match: 8. The CDR3 covers 14 residues. The CDR3 reads CASSFSGQLIEAFF. The CDR3 nucleotides are TGTGCCAGCAGCTTCTCGGGACAGCTAATTGAAGCTTTCTTT.

This clone was seen only a few times. The chain has TRBV7-8 and TRBJ2-3; 12 bases are a match to TRBD2. The CDR3 runs to 18 residues. Per germline, CDR1 SGHVS and CDR2 FQNEAQ. J lost 4 bases, V lost 2 bases, and 10 bases had no gene match. CDR3 loop: CASSLRGPSGGEADTQYF. The CDR3 DNA is TGTGCCAGCAGCTTAAGAGGGCCTAGCGGGGGGGAAGCAGATACGCAGTATTTT.

This clone was observed a few times. The V call is TRBV28, the J call TRBJ2-5; the match to TRBD1 covers 8 bases. This CDR3 has 15 amino acids. V lost 8 bases and J lost 5; bases outside the gene matches: 13. Germline CDR1 MDHEN, CDR2 SYDVKM. As DNA, the CDR3 is TGTGCCAGCTTACCCGAGACAGGGGTTTTGGAGACCCAGTACTTC. It yields the protein CASLPETGVLETQYF.

The gene calls are TRBV25-1 and TRBJ2-7, with 8 bases identical to TRBD2. The CDR3 is made up of 15 amino acids. Looked up from germline, CDR1 is MGHDK and CDR2 is SYGVNS. V was clipped by 4 bases and J by 1 base; unmatched bases: 6. As DNA, the CDR3 is TGTGCCAGCAGTGGAGGCCCGGGGGGGTCCTACGAGCAGTACGTC. This translates into CASSGGPGGSYEQYV.

This chain uses TRBV27 with TRBJ2-3, with D possibly being TRBD1 (5 bases). CDR1 and CDR2 (germline): MNHEY, SMNVEV (reference sequence). The V end lost 2 bases, the J end lost 4 bases, and 7 bases lay between the germline ends. The CDR3 sequence is 13 residues long. CDR3 in amino acids: CASSLQGSDTQYF. CDR3 nucleotide sequence: TGTGCCAGCAGTTTACAGGGATCAGATACGCAGTATTTT.

The chain has TRBV29-1 and TRBJ2-5; D is possibly TRBD2 (6 bases). Germline V gene lookup returns CDR1 SQVTM and CDR2 ANQGSEA. V was clipped by 5 bases and J by 4 bases, with 14 bases between them. This CDR3 is 13 amino acids long. This CDR3 is CSVREFGIETQYF. The DNA for the CDR3 is TGCAGCGTTCGGGAGTTTGGTATAGAGACCCAGTACTTC. The variable domain in full, with the rest retrieved from reference TRBV29-1 and TRBJ2-5, is SAVISQKPSRDICQRGTSLTIQCQVDSQVTMMFWYRQQPGQSLTLIATANQGSEATYESGFVIDKFPISRPNLTFSTLTVSNMSPEDSSIYLCSVREFGIETQYFGPGTRLLVL.

CDR3 DNA sequence: TGTGCCAGCAGTGATCAGGGAACCCCCCACAATGAGCAGTTCTTC. It is translated as CASSDQGTPHNEQFF. The chain combines TRBV2 with TRBJ2-1; D might be TRBD1 (5 bases). CDR1 and CDR2 (germline): SNHLY, FYNNEI. There are 15 residues in the CDR3. V lost 3 bases, J lost 5 bases, and 14 bases lay in between.

The J gene is TRBJ2-1, the V gene TRBV28; maybe TRBD1 (5 bases). The germline V gene has CDR1 MDHEN and CDR2 SYDVKM. This CDR3 is built from 13 residues. V was shortened by 5 bases and J by 6 bases, with 11 bases between the two germline ends. The CDR3 loop reads CASSLRQPNEQFF. CDR3 sequence (DNA): TGTGCCAGCAGTCTGCGACAGCCCAATGAGCAGTTCTTC.

This clone has more than one count but fewer than ten. The chain employs TRBV10-3 and TRBJ2-7; weak D call: TRBD1 (6 bases). The germline gives CDR1 ENHRY, CDR2 SYGVKD. The CDR3 runs to 15 residues. V lost 6 bases and J lost 0, with 15 bases in between. CDR3: CAIRDTGFPSYEQYF. In DNA form, the CDR3 reads TGTGCCATCAGAGATACAGGGTTCCCCTCCTACGAGCAGTACTTC.

The sample holds a few counts of this clone. The gene calls are TRBV19 and TRBJ2-7, with 10 bases matching TRBD2. V was clipped by 4 bases and J by 4 bases; unmatched bases: 10. Germline CDR1 LNHDA, CDR2 SQIVND (reference sequence). The CDR3 is 16 amino acids. Written as DNA, the CDR3 is TGTGCCAGTAGTACCTCAGCGGGAGGGCCTGGTTACGAGCAGTACTTC. Translating gives CASSTSAGGPGYEQYF. Full variable domain (missing parts from reference TRBV19 and TRBJ2-7): DGGITQSPKYLFRKEGQNVTLSCEQNLNHDAMYWYRQDPGQGLRLIYYSQIVNDFQKGDIAEGYSVSREKKESFPLTVTSAQKNPTAFYLCASSTSAGGPGYEQYFGPGTRLTVT.

There are a few counts of this clone. This sequence joins TRBV6-5 and TRBJ1-6, with TRBD1 matching 10 bases. The CDR3 runs to 13 residues. V lost 9 bases and J lost 10; bases outside the gene matches: 6. CDR1 and CDR2 (germline): MNHEY, SVGAGI. The CDR3 loop is CASTTGGGSPLHF. The CDR3 nucleotides are TGTGCCAGTACGACAGGGGGCGGGTCACCCCTCCACTTT.

The rearrangement uses TRBV9 and TRBJ2-1, with 10 bases matching TRBD2. Germline V CDR1 and CDR2: SGDLS, YYNGEE. Trimming at V came to 0 bases and at J to 4 bases, leaving 4 bases not matched to a gene. CDR3 length: 16 amino acids. The CDR3 here is CASSVAPSGGYNEQFF. In DNA, the CDR3 is TGTGCCAGCAGCGTAGCTCCTAGCGGGGGTTACAATGAGCAGTTCTTC.

For the CDR3, the DNA is TGTGCCAGCAGCCCCAGACAGGGGGGAGGCTACGAGCAGTACTTC. Protein sequence: CASSPRQGGGYEQYF. This chain joins TRBV9 and TRBJ2-7; TRBD1 agrees at 9 bases. The V gene's germline CDR1 is SGDLS and CDR2 YYNGEE. This CDR3 has 15 amino acids. J gave up 3 bases and V 4 bases, and 8 bases lay outside the gene matches.